These 10 T cell receptor beta chains share one sample of origin, sequenced in a study of somatic mutations in cytotoxic T cells in rheumatoid arthritis. Repertoires were generated with immunoSEQ multiplex PCR, while TCRdb's copy carries only in-frame clones and drops some. The sample records some 26,000 clones, about four fifths being singletons. Source material: CD8+ T cells sorted from blood. These receptors all stem from a man between 45 and 60 years old in good health.

The gene calls are TRBV5-1 and TRBJ1-2; 9 nucleotides match TRBD1. CDR3 length: 15 residues. V lost 3 bases and J lost 2; bases outside the gene matches: 5. Germline V gene data show CDR1 as SGHRS and CDR2 as YFSETQ. The DNA of the CDR3 is TGCGCCAGCAGCTCTCCTGGACAGGGGAACTATGGCTACACCTTC. It is translated as CASSSPGQGNYGYTF.

The J gene is TRBJ1-1, the V gene TRBV6-5, with a tentative D call TRBD1 (5 bases). CDR1 MNHEY and CDR2 SVGAGI come from the germline V gene. The CDR3 consists of 15 residues. V gave up 7 bases and J gave up 4 bases, with 19 bases separating them. The CDR3 here is CASTDLRQWGTEAFF. The DNA for the CDR3 is TGTGCCAGCACCGACCTGCGACAGTGGGGCACTGAAGCTTTCTTT.

The rearrangement joins TRBV9 to TRBJ2-7; D remains unclear. CDR1 is SGDLS, CDR2 YYNGEE, per germline. The CDR3 length is 13 residues. V was clipped by 0 bases and J by 6 bases, with 10 bases between them. This CDR3 is CASSVGYKSEQYF. The CDR3 region has the DNA TGTGCCAGCAGCGTAGGATATAAAAGCGAGCAGTACTTC.

This sequence joins TRBV6-6 and TRBJ2-1, with TRBD2 matching over 9 bases. The CDR3 runs 14 residues. Germline CDR1 reads MNHNY; CDR2 reads SVGAGI (reference sequence). With V trimmed by 4 bases and J by 8 bases, 6 bases remained unmatched. CDR3 coding DNA: TGTGCCAGCAGTTCTAGCGGGACACAGGATGAGCAGTTCTTC. It specifies CASSSSGTQDEQFF.

V usage is TRBV7-9 and J usage is TRBJ2-7; D possibly uses TRBD1 or TRBD2 (5 bases each). Per germline, CDR1 SEHNR and CDR2 FQNEAQ (reference sequence). V was clipped by 1 base and J by 0 bases, with 10 bases between them. The CDR3 extends over 15 amino acids. CDR3 DNA sequence: TGTGCCAGCAGCTTAGAGAGGGGCAGCTCCTACGAGCAGTACTTC. It is translated as CASSLERGSSYEQYF. Variable domain in full (rest from reference TRBV7-9 and TRBJ2-7): DTGVSQNPRHKITKRGQNVTFRCDPISEHNRLYWYRQTLGQGPEFLTYFQNEAQLEKSRLLSDRFSAERPKGSFSTLEIQRTEQGDSAMYLCASSLERGSSYEQYFGPGTRLTVT.

The V and J genes are TRBV11-3 and TRBJ2-5, with 7 bases matching TRBD2. The CDR3 runs to 13 residues. V shed 11 bases and J 5 bases; nucleotides not matched to a gene: 11. CDR1 is SGHNT, CDR2 YENEEA, per germline. The CDR3 DNA is TGTGCCTCTCGCGGGAGATTGGAGGAGACCCAGTACTTC. Translation gives CASRGRLEETQYF.

This clone was counted only a few times. The V call is TRBV7-9, the J call TRBJ2-7; 7 bases match TRBD2. Germline V gene data show CDR1 as SEHNR and CDR2 as FQNEAQ (reference sequence). The CDR3 consists of 13 residues. The trim removed 4 bases at V and 3 bases at J, leaving 3 bases unmatched. As DNA, the CDR3 is TGTGCCAGCAGCTCGCTAGCGGACTACGAGCAGTACTTC. It codes for CASSSLADYEQYF.

The chain joins TRBV19 to TRBJ2-7, with 10 bases lining up with TRBD2. Germline CDR1 LNHDA, CDR2 SQIVND (reference sequence). V shed 5 bases, J shed 7 bases, and the junction held 17 bases outside the gene matches. The CDR3 sequence is 17 residues long. CDR3 sequence reads: CASSPSLLAGALGEQYF. The CDR3 DNA reads TGTGCCAGTAGTCCCTCCCTGCTAGCGGGAGCCCTAGGGGAGCAGTACTTC.

CDR3 sequence: CASSYMNTEAFF. CDR3 nucleotide sequence: TGTGCCAGCAGTTACATGAACACTGAAGCTTTCTTT. The chain recombines TRBV6-6 with TRBJ1-1; no clear D. The germline gives CDR1 MNHNY, CDR2 SVGAGI (reference sequence). Trimming removed 2 bases at V and 0 bases at J, with 1 base between. The CDR3 loop spans 12 amino acids.

Points on this clone: The same CDR3 arises from other DNA sequences in this sample as well. The chain links TRBV30 to TRBJ1-1; D perhaps matches TRBD1 (5 bases). The CDR3 runs 18 residues. In germline, CDR1 is GTSNPN, CDR2 SVGIG (reference sequence). V shed 0 bases and J shed 0 bases, with 20 bases lying between them. The CDR3 DNA reads TGTGCCTGGAGTGTACCGGGGGACGCCTCGAGCTTGAACACTGAAGCTTTCTTT. Amino acids: CAWSVPGDASSLNTEAFF.